A single sample is the source of the 28 T cell receptor beta chains below, sequenced in a study of beta chain features in type 1 diabetes (dated by TCRdb to 2016 to 2019). What the research found in general, with its limitations: In all four CD4+ subsets, TCRB CDR3 length was moderately but significantly shorter in type 1 diabetes patients.

Libraries were made using the immunoSEQ multiplex PCR assay. The entire isolated RNA was reverse transcribed using the High Capacity cDNA Reverse Transcription Kit, and thus expressed TCRB transcripts were sequenced. The immuneACCESS repertoire file appears here via TCRdb, limited to in-frame rearrangements. These files lack a portion of the clones; in checked studies, under half of the deficit traces to unresolved V genes, and the cause of the others is not known. The sample table contains tens of thousands of clones; only one count was recorded for approximately 69% of them. Jointly, the top ten make up 4.2% of the sample. These receptors' antigens are unknown. Input material: Tregs from blood. The cell subset or site label for this specimen denotes: regulatory CD4+ T cells. These TCRs come from a young man with type 1 diabetes.

The chain uses TRBV19 and TRBJ1-5, with 8 bases matching TRBD1. Germline V lookup: CDR1 LNHDA, CDR2 SQIVND (reference sequence). The ends lost 4 bases at V and 1 base at J; junction bases unmatched: 3. The CDR3 is made up of 15 amino acids. The CDR3 loop is CASSRQGWSNQPQHF. CDR3 DNA: TGTGCCAGTAGTAGACAGGGGTGGAGCAATCAGCCCCAGCATTTT.

Comments on this clone: Other DNA sequences in the sample encode the same CDR3. The V and J genes are TRBV10-3 and TRBJ1-1, with TRBD1 matching 8 bases. The CDR3 is made up of 13 amino acids. J was trimmed by 4 bases and V by 5 bases; bases with no gene match: 3. Germline V CDR1 and CDR2: ENHRY, SYGVKD. This CDR3 reads CAISRQGPTEAFF. CDR3 bases: TGTGCCATCAGTCGACAGGGGCCCACTGAAGCTTTCTTT.

This clone came up a few times. V usage is TRBV7-6 and J usage is TRBJ1-2; D is perhaps TRBD1 (5 bases). Trimming left V 0 bases short and J 8 bases short, with 7 bases between. CDR3 length: 12 amino acids. CDR1 SGHVS and CDR2 FNYEAQ come from the germline V gene. The CDR3 DNA reads as TGTGCCAGCAGCTTAGCAGGGGTCGGCTACACCTTC. It codes for CASSLAGVGYTF.

This clone was counted between two and nine times. The J gene is TRBJ1-2, the V gene TRBV6-5, with a tentative D call TRBD1 (6 bases). Between the trimmed V and J ends, which lost 5 bases and 7 bases, there was a span of 8 bases. The germline gives CDR1 MNHEY, CDR2 SVGAGI. This CDR3 is 11 amino acids long. DNA of the CDR3: TGTGCCAGCAGTCAGGGGCGTGGCTACACCTTC. It yields the protein CASSQGRGYTF.

The chain has TRBV11-2 and TRBJ2-6, with 11 bases identical to TRBD1. Losses at the gene ends were 5 bases for V and 2 bases for J; bases not matched to a gene: 5. This CDR3 is built from 17 residues. CDR1 SGHAT and CDR2 FQNNGV come from the germline V gene. DNA for the CDR3: TGTGCCAGCAGCCTGGACAGGGGGCACACTGGGGCCAACGTCCTGACTTTC. Protein product: CASSLDRGHTGANVLTF.

This chain links TRBV28 with TRBJ2-5, with TRBD2 matching over 12 bases. The trim removed 1 base at V and 7 bases at J, leaving 13 bases unmatched. This CDR3 region has 18 residues. CDR1 and CDR2 (germline): MDHEN, SYDVKM. The CDR3 DNA reads TGTGCCAGCAGTTTATTTGGCCTAGCGGGGGGGCCTTATGGGACCCAGTACTTC. Residues: CASSLFGLAGGPYGTQYF.

This chain uses TRBV4-1 with TRBJ2-7, with 8 bases fitting TRBD2. Germline V gene lookup returns CDR1 MGHRA and CDR2 YSYEKL. V lost 0 bases and J lost 5; bases outside the gene matches: 9. The CDR3 spans 16 residues. The CDR3 protein is CASSQEISRGGHEQYF. In DNA form, the CDR3 reads TGCGCCAGCAGCCAAGAGATTTCACGGGGGGGCCACGAGCAGTACTTC.

The table lists this clone with a count of one. The V call is TRBV19, the J call TRBJ2-7, with 10 bases fitting TRBD2. Germline lookup yields CDR1 LNHDA and CDR2 SQIVND (reference sequence). The CDR3 spans 13 residues. J was trimmed by 7 bases and V by 7 bases; bases with no gene match: 7. CDR3 amino acids: CASMGLASWEQYF. In DNA form, the CDR3 reads TGTGCCAGTATGGGACTAGCGAGCTGGGAGCAGTACTTC.

The chain links TRBV5-1 to TRBJ2-1, with TRBD2 identical over 9 bases. This CDR3 has 15 amino acids. V was pared by 2 bases and J by 9 bases, with 9 bases of the junction left unmatched. Germline lookup yields CDR1 SGHRS and CDR2 YFSETQ. The chain's CDR3 is CASSFLAGGPLEQFF. CDR3 coding DNA: TGCGCCAGCAGCTTCCTGGCGGGAGGGCCCCTTGAGCAGTTCTTC. The full variable domain, completed using reference TRBV5-1 and TRBJ2-1, is KAGVTQTPRYLIKTRGQQVTLSCSPISGHRSVSWYQQTPGQGLQFLFEYFSETQRNKGNFPGRFSGRQFSNSRSEMNVSTLELGDSALYLCASSFLAGGPLEQFFGPGTRLTVL.

The V and J genes are TRBV5-1 and TRBJ2-1, with 7 bases lining up with TRBD2. V gave up 7 bases and J gave up 6 bases; unmatched junction bases: 10. CDR3 length: 14 amino acids. The V gene's germline CDR1 is SGHRS and CDR2 YFSETQ. DNA for the CDR3: TGCGCCAGCGCACCGGGGGGATCTGGCAATGAGCAGTTCTTC. Translated: CASAPGGSGNEQFF.

This clone is medium-sized within its sample. V and J are TRBV7-2 and TRBJ2-6; a possible D gene is TRBD1 (6 bases). This CDR3 comprises 16 residues. Trimming removed 3 bases at V and 1 base at J, with 10 bases between. From germline, CDR1 is SGHTA and CDR2 FQGNSA. Written as DNA, the CDR3 is TGTGCCAGCAGCTTGGAAGGGACATCTGGGGCCAACGTCCTGACTTTC. This encodes CASSLEGTSGANVLTF.

The V call is TRBV6-6, the J call TRBJ1-3; the D gene is possibly TRBD1 (5 bases). Germline CDR1 reads MNHNY; CDR2 reads SVGAGI (reference sequence). V was cut by 7 bases and J by 0 bases, with 13 bases left in between. This CDR3 is built from 15 residues. CDR3 region: CASTRGTDSGNTIYF. The CDR3 DNA follows: TGTGCCAGCACCCGCGGGACTGACTCTGGAAACACCATATATTTT.

CDR3 nucleotide sequence: TGTGCCAGCAGCTTTGACAGGCCGAGGCCTAACTATGGCTACACCTTC. It translates to CASSFDRPRPNYGYTF. The V gene is TRBV7-9, the J gene TRBJ1-2; a possible D gene is TRBD1 (6 bases). The germline V gene has CDR1 SEHNR and CDR2 FQNEAQ (reference sequence). Trimming shortened V by 3 bases and J by 0 bases, and 14 bases separated the two germline ends. CDR3 length: 16 residues. Looking up the rest from reference TRBV7-9 and TRBJ1-2 gives the full variable domain: DTGVSQNPRHKITKRGQNVTFRCDPISEHNRLYWYRQTLGQGPEFLTYFQNEAQLEKSRLLSDRFSAERPKGSFSTLEIQRTEQGDSAMYLCASSFDRPRPNYGYTFGSGTRLTVV.

The chain's CDR3 is CAWSNLRDEQFF. The CDR3 DNA reads as TGTGCCTGGAGTAACCTCAGGGATGAGCAGTTCTTC. The chain links TRBV30 to TRBJ2-1; possibly TRBD1 for D (5 bases). The V gene lost 2 bases and the J gene lost 8 bases, with 10 bases spanning the gap. CDR3 length equals 12 residues. The germline V gene encodes CDR1 GTSNPN and CDR2 SVGIG (reference sequence).

The CDR3 DNA is TGTGCCAGCTCACGGCGGGACAGGGGGAGCACAGATACGCAGTATTTT. As protein: CASSRRDRGSTDTQYF. The J gene is TRBJ2-3, the V gene TRBV18; the match to TRBD1 covers 11 bases. The germline V gene encodes CDR1 KGHSH and CDR2 LQKENI. This CDR3 is built from 16 residues. J lost 0 bases, V lost 4 bases, and 3 bases had no gene match.

This clone was counted only a few times. The CDR3 region is CASRNSPGQVRGEQFF. As DNA, the CDR3 is TGTGCCAGCAGAAACTCCCCGGGACAGGTTCGAGGTGAGCAGTTCTTC. The chain joins TRBV6-6 to TRBJ2-1; 8 nucleotides match TRBD1. CDR1 MNHNY and CDR2 SVGAGI come from the germline V gene (reference sequence). The CDR3 is 16 residues long. With V trimmed by 6 bases and J by 9 bases, 16 bases remained unmatched.

This clone was detected only once. This chain links TRBV25-1 with TRBJ2-3, with D unresolved. V was clipped by 8 bases and J by 0 bases, with 6 bases between them. Germline V gives CDR1 MGHDK, CDR2 SYGVNS. This CDR3 is 12 amino acids long. The CDR3 here is CASGISTDTQYF. The DNA of the CDR3 is TGTGCCAGCGGCATTAGCACAGATACGCAGTATTTT.

This clone was found once. The chain uses TRBV28 and TRBJ1-5; 8 bases are a match to TRBD1. CDR3 length equals 15 residues. The V gene end was trimmed by 6 bases and the J gene end by 7 bases; junction bases not matched to a gene: 11. Germline loops: CDR1 MDHEN, CDR2 SYDVKM. DNA for the CDR3: TGTGCCAGCAGAGCCGGGACAGGCTCCTCACAGCCCCAGCATTTT. It codes for CASRAGTGSSQPQHF.

The J gene is TRBJ2-2, the V gene TRBV28, with 9 bases lining up with TRBD1. In germline, CDR1 is MDHEN, CDR2 SYDVKM. The CDR3 is 15 residues long. V trimming: 3 bases; J trimming: 3 bases; junction bases outside the gene matches: 2. DNA of the CDR3: TGTGCCAGCAGTTTGGGGGACAGGGACACCGGGGAGCTGTTTTTT. This translates into CASSLGDRDTGELFF. Together with reference TRBV28 and TRBJ2-2, the CDR3 gives the full variable domain: DVKVTQSSRYLVKRTGEKVFLECVQDMDHENMFWYRQDPGLGLRLIYFSYDVKMKEKGDIPEGYSVSREKKERFSLILESASTNQTSMYLCASSLGDRDTGELFFGEGSRLTVL.

The V gene is TRBV10-3, the J gene TRBJ2-1; the match to TRBD1 covers 11 bases. Trimming took 8 bases from V and 10 from J; bases not matched to a gene: 7. This CDR3 region has 13 residues. Germline V lookup: CDR1 ENHRY, CDR2 SYGVKD. CDR3 sequence reads: CAIRTGGLGEQFF. The CDR3 DNA sequence: TGTGCCATCCGGACAGGGGGCCTAGGGGAGCAGTTCTTC.

Within the sample, this clone is medium-sized (0.01 to 0.1%). J is TRBJ1-5 and V is TRBV7-2; D unresolved. The CDR3 extends over 13 amino acids. The germline V and J ends were trimmed by 1 base and 7 bases, with 8 bases remaining between them. The germline gives CDR1 SGHTA, CDR2 FQGNSA. The CDR3 DNA reads as TGTGCCAGCAGCTTAGACTTTATGCAGCCCCAGCATTTT. Residues: CASSLDFMQPQHF. Using reference TRBV7-2 and TRBJ1-5 for the parts outside the CDR3, the full variable domain is GAGVSQSPSNKVTEKGKDVELRCDPISGHTALYWYRQSLGQGLEFLIYFQGNSAPDKSGLPSDRFSAERTGGSVSTLTIQRTQQEDSAVYLCASSLDFMQPQHFGDGTRLSIL.

The rearrangement links TRBV6-5 to TRBJ1-6; possible D gene TRBD1, 6 bases. V lost 6 bases and J 7 bases, leaving 16 bases between the germline ends. This CDR3 spans 15 amino acids. CDR1 and CDR2 (germline): MNHEY, SVGAGI. The CDR3 coding sequence is TGTGCCAGCAGGACGCCAGGGGCTATGAATTCACCCCTCCACTTT. Its translation is CASRTPGAMNSPLHF.

This chain connects TRBV28 to TRBJ1-5, with 12 bases matching TRBD1. Germline CDR1 is MDHEN and CDR2 is SYDVKM. The junction had 11 bases not matched to a gene; V was cut back by 6 bases and J by 8 bases. The CDR3 has 16 amino acids. CDR3 residues: CASRNPGTGGWKPQHF. The DNA of the CDR3 is TGTGCCAGCAGGAACCCCGGGACAGGGGGCTGGAAGCCCCAGCATTTT. Variable domain in full (rest from reference TRBV28 and TRBJ1-5): DVKVTQSSRYLVKRTGEKVFLECVQDMDHENMFWYRQDPGLGLRLIYFSYDVKMKEKGDIPEGYSVSREKKERFSLILESASTNQTSMYLCASRNPGTGGWKPQHFGDGTRLSIL.

The chain combines TRBV7-2 with TRBJ2-1; TRBD2 matches 12 bases. CDR3 length: 15 residues. Unmatched junction bases numbered 2, after V lost 5 bases and J lost 3 bases. CDR1 SGHTA and CDR2 FQGNSA come from the germline V gene. CDR3 in amino acids: CASSPTSGGYNEQFF. The CDR3 DNA follows: TGTGCCAGCAGCCCGACTAGCGGGGGCTACAATGAGCAGTTCTTC. Full variable domain (rest looked up from reference TRBV7-2 and TRBJ2-1): GAGVSQSPSNKVTEKGKDVELRCDPISGHTALYWYRQSLGQGLEFLIYFQGNSAPDKSGLPSDRFSAERTGGSVSTLTIQRTQQEDSAVYLCASSPTSGGYNEQFFGPGTRLTVL.

V is TRBV6-1 and J is TRBJ2-7; the D gene is possibly TRBD2 (5 bases). Germline values: CDR1 MNHNS, CDR2 SASEGT. The V gene lost 8 bases and the J gene lost 2 bases, with 16 bases spanning the gap. This CDR3 is 14 amino acids long. CDR3 region: CASRELAGAYEQYF. For the CDR3, the DNA is TGTGCCAGCCGCGAGCTAGCTGGGGCCTACGAGCAGTACTTC.

The genes are TRBV6-5 and TRBJ2-7; no clear D gene. Trimming stripped 6 bases from V and 6 bases from J, with 12 bases between. This CDR3 is built from 12 residues. Germline lookup yields CDR1 MNHEY and CDR2 SVGAGI. CDR3 protein: CASRTGGSEQYF. The CDR3 DNA is TGTGCCAGCAGAACGGGTGGATCCGAGCAGTACTTC.

The chain uses TRBV5-4 and TRBJ2-5; 8 positions match TRBD2. The CDR3 covers 15 residues. The germline gives CDR1 SGHNT, CDR2 YYREEE (reference sequence). The J segment lost 7 bases and the V segment lost 4 bases, leaving 12 bases of the junction unmatched. The CDR3 here is CASSPRLASGVTQYF. CDR3 DNA sequence: TGTGCCAGCAGCCCCCGACTAGCGAGTGGTGTGACCCAGTACTTC.

The gene calls are TRBV12-5 and TRBJ2-5, with TRBD1 identical over 8 bases. The last part of the DNA fits TRBJ2-7 better; the J call may be wrong. The germline CDR1 and CDR2 sequences are LGHNT and FRNRAP. This CDR3 has 16 amino acids. Here the CDR3 reads CASGLHSGTGRLEQYF. The CDR3 nucleotides read TGTGCTAGTGGACTCCACTCCGGGACAGGAAGGCTCGAGCAGTACTTC.